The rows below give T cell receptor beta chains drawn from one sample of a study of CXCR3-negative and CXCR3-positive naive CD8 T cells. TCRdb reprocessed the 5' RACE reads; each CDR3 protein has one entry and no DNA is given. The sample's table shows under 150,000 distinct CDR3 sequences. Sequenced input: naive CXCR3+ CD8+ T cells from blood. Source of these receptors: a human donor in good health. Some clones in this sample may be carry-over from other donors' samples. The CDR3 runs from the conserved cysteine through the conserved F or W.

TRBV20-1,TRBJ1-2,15,CSAHLPGQGIYGYTF
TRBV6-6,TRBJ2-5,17,CASSYPTPDRLQETQYF
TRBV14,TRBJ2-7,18,CASSPDGAGMLSSYEQYF
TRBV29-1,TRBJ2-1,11,CSGGVSYEQFF
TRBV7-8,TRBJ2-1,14,CASSPTSGGAFMVF
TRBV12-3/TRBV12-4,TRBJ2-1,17,CASSLDLLAGNYNEQFF
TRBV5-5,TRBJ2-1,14,CASSLFRQSNEQFF
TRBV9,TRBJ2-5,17,CASSVALPAGAQETQYF
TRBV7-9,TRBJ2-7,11,CASSPDHEQYF
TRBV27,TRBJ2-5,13,CARSLSEEETQYF
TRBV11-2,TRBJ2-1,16,CASSAFDQRETDEQFF
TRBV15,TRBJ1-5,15,CATSRTGGGNQPQHF
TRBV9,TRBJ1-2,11,CASSQGYGYTF
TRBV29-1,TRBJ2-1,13,CSVEEPTYNEQFF
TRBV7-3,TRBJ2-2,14,CASGGTFNTGELFF
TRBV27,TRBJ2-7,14,CASSSGQGIYEQYF
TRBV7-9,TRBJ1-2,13,CASSLSSGYGYTF
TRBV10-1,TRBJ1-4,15,CASSEFDTTNEKLFF
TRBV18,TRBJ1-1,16,CASSPWAQDKNTEAFF
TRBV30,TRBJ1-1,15,CAWSADEGHFTEAFF
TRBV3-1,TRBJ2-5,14,CASSQEGIEETQYF
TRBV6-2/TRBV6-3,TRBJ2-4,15,CASSTRDRAADIQYF
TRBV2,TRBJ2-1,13,CASTLAFYNEQFF
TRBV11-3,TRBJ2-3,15,CASSLRTGSTDTQYF
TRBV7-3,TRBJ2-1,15,CASSLSAGTYNEQFF
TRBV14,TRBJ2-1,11,CASSQGYEQFF
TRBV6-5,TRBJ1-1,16,CASSYSTSFIYTEAFF
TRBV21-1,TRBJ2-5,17,CASSKAQHSYLQETQYF
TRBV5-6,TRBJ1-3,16,CASSPRVDYAGNTIYF
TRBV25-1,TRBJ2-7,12,CASSEWGDEQYF
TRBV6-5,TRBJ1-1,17,CASTHSAGALMNTEAFF
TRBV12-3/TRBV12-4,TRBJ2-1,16,CASSSPPDRGLNEQFF
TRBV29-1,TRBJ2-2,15,CSAFSTVEGTGELFF
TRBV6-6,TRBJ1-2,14,CASTPGGGNYGYTF
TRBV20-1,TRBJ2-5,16,CSARDLTSGDQETQYF
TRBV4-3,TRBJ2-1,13,CASSRQTKNEQFF
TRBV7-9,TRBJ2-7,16,CASSSFEPLSSYEQYF
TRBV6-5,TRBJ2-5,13,CASIGGQGETQYF
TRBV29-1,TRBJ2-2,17,CSVEDRAGAPGSWELFF
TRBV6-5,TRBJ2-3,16,CASSPFWGGASDTQYF
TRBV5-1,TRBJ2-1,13,CASSSFPGREQFF
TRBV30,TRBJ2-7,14,CAWSNRDRAYEQYF
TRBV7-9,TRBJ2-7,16,CASSSSGTSRINEQYF
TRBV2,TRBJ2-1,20,CASRSGIARDQYSAYNEQFF
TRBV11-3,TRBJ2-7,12,CASSLDRGEQYF
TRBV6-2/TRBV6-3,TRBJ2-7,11,CASRGLGEQYF
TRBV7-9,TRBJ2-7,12,CASSDGGNEQYF
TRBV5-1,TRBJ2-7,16,CASSLTGGEGGVEQYF
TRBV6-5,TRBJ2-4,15,CASSEDRGSKNIQYF
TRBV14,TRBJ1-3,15,CASSPWESSGNTIYF